A single sample is the source of the 30 T cell receptor beta chains below, sequenced in a study of Tregs in tolerant kidney transplant recipients. Sequenced by immunoSEQ multiplex PCR; TCRdb stores in-frame clones only, minus some. The profile shows 75,000 to 85,000 clones, less than 95% of them singletons. Sequencing was performed on Tregs from blood, taken before the transplant. The receptors here all came from a human donor who received a combined kidney and bone marrow transplant.

V is TRBV6-5 and J is TRBJ2-4; D is possibly TRBD1 (6 bases). V shed 6 bases and J shed 0 bases, with 12 bases lying between them. Germline CDR1 MNHEY, CDR2 SVGAGI. CDR3 size: 15 residues. CDR3 in DNA: TGTGCCAGCAGCCACAGGGAGTTAGCCAAAAACATTCAGTACTTC. Translating gives CASSHRELAKNIQYF.

The V call is TRBV28, the J call TRBJ1-2; D is undetermined. The germline CDR1 and CDR2 sequences are MDHEN and SYDVKM. V was trimmed by 2 bases and J by 4 bases, leaving 5 bases between them. The CDR3 sequence is 12 residues long. The DNA of the CDR3 is TGTGCCAGCAGTTTAGCCGGCTATGGCTACACCTTC. This translates into CASSLAGYGYTF.

The chain links TRBV9 to TRBJ1-3; 7 nucleotides agree with TRBD1. Germline V CDR1 and CDR2: SGDLS, YYNGEE. J lost 3 bases, V lost 4 bases, and 4 bases had no gene match. The CDR3 is made up of 14 amino acids. The CDR3 DNA is TGTGCCAGCAGCATCGGGGACAGTGGAAACACCATATATTTT. Protein sequence: CASSIGDSGNTIYF.

The chain has TRBV19 and TRBJ1-2; 7 bases match TRBD1. J gave up 7 bases and V 7 bases, and 6 bases lay outside the gene matches. Per germline, CDR1 LNHDA and CDR2 SQIVND (reference sequence). The CDR3 runs to 12 residues. The CDR3 is CASTRQGFGYTF. The CDR3 DNA is TGTGCCAGTACTAGACAGGGTTTTGGCTACACCTTC. Drawing the rest from reference TRBV19 and TRBJ1-2, the complete variable domain is DGGITQSPKYLFRKEGQNVTLSCEQNLNHDAMYWYRQDPGQGLRLIYYSQIVNDFQKGDIAEGYSVSREKKESFPLTVTSAQKNPTAFYLCASTRQGFGYTFGSGTRLTVV.

Here the CDR3 DNA reads TGTGCCAGCAGCCCACCACGGTCCGATGAGCAGTTCTTC. It specifies CASSPPRSDEQFF. The rearrangement uses TRBV7-2 and TRBJ2-1; D unclear. The CDR3 sequence is 13 residues long. The V gene's germline CDR1 is SGHTA and CDR2 FQGNSA. V was cut by 5 bases and J by 8 bases, with 13 bases left in between.

V usage is TRBV15 and J usage is TRBJ2-1, with 11 bases identical to TRBD2. Germline CDR1 LNHNV, CDR2 YYDKDF (reference sequence). CDR3 length equals 16 residues. V dropped 1 base and J dropped 5; count of bases not matched to a gene: 4. CDR3 nucleotides: TGTGCCACCAGCAGAGGACTAGCGGGGTGGGACAATGAGCAGTTCTTC. Its protein is CATSRGLAGWDNEQFF.

The rearrangement uses TRBV29-1 and TRBJ2-7, with TRBD2 matching 7 bases. Germline V gene lookup returns CDR1 SQVTM and CDR2 ANQGSEA. This CDR3 has 12 residues. V trimming: 3 bases; J trimming: 6 bases; junction bases outside the gene matches: 5. The CDR3 nucleotides read TGCAGCGTTGAGGGCGGGAGACCCGAGCAGTACTTC. Translated: CSVEGGRPEQYF.

The chain couples TRBV7-9 to TRBJ2-1; 11 nucleotides line up with TRBD2. Germline V lookup: CDR1 SEHNR, CDR2 FQNEAQ (reference sequence). The J segment lost 7 bases and the V segment lost 5 bases, leaving 13 bases of the junction unmatched. The CDR3 spans 17 residues. The CDR3 region is CASSQKPGLAVLNEQFF. CDR3 sequence (DNA): TGTGCCAGCAGCCAAAAGCCGGGACTAGCGGTGTTAAATGAGCAGTTCTTC.

Notes on this clone: Compared with germline, one end of the junction differs, possibly owing to a read error. The chain links TRBV5-1 to TRBJ1-2; D gene ambiguous. Germline V lookup: CDR1 SGHRS, CDR2 YFSETQ. The CDR3 spans 16 residues. CDR3 nucleotide sequence: TGCGCCAGCAGATTGGCTTATGTGGGCCACCGGCATGGCTACACCTTC. It translates to CASRLAYVGHRHGYTF.

A word on this clone: One end of the junction fails to match germline, which may point to a read error. This chain links TRBV28 with TRBJ2-7, with D maybe TRBD1 (6 bases). The germline gives CDR1 MDHEN, CDR2 SYDVKM. This CDR3 spans 13 amino acids. CDR3 amino acids: CASSLPPETGINF. DNA of the CDR3: TGTGCCAGCAGTTTACCGCCAGAAACAGGGATTAACTTC.

This clone was recorded a few times. The genes are TRBV11-1 and TRBJ2-1; D ambiguous. The germline gives CDR1 SGHAT, CDR2 FQDESV (reference sequence). The V end was cut by 2 bases, the J end by 6 bases, with 11 bases between. The CDR3 has 14 amino acids. CDR3 sequence (DNA): TGTGCCAGCAGCTTACAGGAGAGAACCAATGAGCAGTTCTTC. Translating it yields CASSLQERTNEQFF.

The chain combines TRBV28 with TRBJ2-1; perhaps TRBD2 as D (6 bases). This CDR3 has 11 residues. The V gene's germline CDR1 is MDHEN and CDR2 SYDVKM. Trimming cost V 8 bases and J 7 bases, with 9 bases left between them. The CDR3: CASRGANEQFF. The CDR3 DNA is TGTGCCAGCCGCGGGGCAAATGAGCAGTTCTTC.

This clone has just one count. The chain couples TRBV14 to TRBJ2-3; 7 bases match TRBD1. This CDR3 comprises 16 residues. Trimming at V came to 1 base and at J to 3 bases, leaving 7 bases not matched to a gene. CDR1 and CDR2 from the germline V gene are SGHDN and FVKESK. CDR3 bases: TGTGCCAGCAGCCAAGTATTGCGACAGGGAACAGATACGCAGTATTTT. Translated: CASSQVLRQGTDTQYF.

J is TRBJ2-2 and V is TRBV6-5, with 8 bases aligning to TRBD1. The CDR3 is 16 residues long. Germline CDR1 and CDR2: MNHEY and SVGAGI. Trimming at V came to 2 bases and at J to 7 bases, leaving 9 bases not matched to a gene. The CDR3 DNA sequence: TGTGCCAGCAGTTACAAGACAGGGGTCGAAGGCGGGGAGCTGTTTTTT. As protein: CASSYKTGVEGGELFF.

The rearrangement uses TRBV9 and TRBJ2-1; 7 positions match TRBD2. This CDR3 comprises 14 residues. The V segment lost 4 bases and the J segment 6 bases; nucleotides outside the gene matches: 7. Germline loops: CDR1 SGDLS, CDR2 YYNGEE. CDR3 DNA: TGTGCCAGCAGCCCAGGAGCGGGAAGCAATGAGCAGTTCTTC. As protein: CASSPGAGSNEQFF.

The genes are TRBV5-1 and TRBJ2-3; D not certain. Deletions cut 1 base from V and 0 bases from J, with 9 bases between. This CDR3 comprises 15 residues. Germline values: CDR1 SGHRS, CDR2 YFSETQ. CDR3 sequence reads: CASSLIVGSTDTQYF. Here the CDR3 DNA reads TGCGCCAGCAGCTTGATCGTGGGGAGCACAGATACGCAGTATTTT.

This clone was seen more than once but under ten times. The rearrangement joins TRBV28 to TRBJ2-3; the match to TRBD2 covers 15 bases. Trimming cost V 6 bases and J 3 bases; bases outside gene matches: 7. Germline V CDR1 and CDR2: MDHEN, SYDVKM. The length of the CDR3 is 17 residues. CDR3 DNA: TGTGCCAGCAGACCCGGGACTAGCGGGAGGACAACAGATACGCAGTATTTT. It specifies CASRPGTSGRTTDTQYF.

The chain recombines TRBV7-3 with TRBJ2-3; D not certain. Trimming pared 5 bases from V and 1 base from J, leaving 13 bases between. Germline-derived CDR1 and CDR2 are SGHTA and FQGTGA. CDR3 length: 15 amino acids. For the CDR3, the DNA is TGTGCCAGCAGCCCATCCGGAAAGGGCACAGATACGCAGTATTTT. Amino acids: CASSPSGKGTDTQYF.

This chain links TRBV28 with TRBJ2-7, with D unresolved. The CDR3 is made up of 11 amino acids. The V gene lost 6 bases and the J gene lost 1 base, with 4 bases spanning the gap. Germline V gene lookup returns CDR1 MDHEN and CDR2 SYDVKM. The CDR3 sequence is CASRRSYEQYF. The CDR3 DNA reads as TGTGCCAGCAGAAGGTCCTACGAGCAGTACTTC. Combining the CDR3 with reference TRBV28 and TRBJ2-7 gives the whole variable domain DVKVTQSSRYLVKRTGEKVFLECVQDMDHENMFWYRQDPGLGLRLIYFSYDVKMKEKGDIPEGYSVSREKKERFSLILESASTNQTSMYLCASRRSYEQYFGPGTRLTVT.

This clone showed up just once. This chain joins TRBV18 and TRBJ2-1; D is possibly TRBD2 (5 bases). The CDR3 length is 16 residues. The germline V gene has CDR1 KGHSH and CDR2 LQKENI. V lost 2 bases and J lost 0, with 11 bases in between. The CDR3 here is CASSPGSKGSYNEQFF. CDR3 DNA: TGTGCCAGCTCACCAGGGAGTAAGGGCTCCTACAATGAGCAGTTCTTC.

The chain employs TRBV7-9 and TRBJ1-1, with 10 bases matching TRBD1. The CDR3 is 15 amino acids. The junction had 7 bases not matched to a gene; V was cut back by 5 bases and J by 4 bases. Germline V gene lookup returns CDR1 SEHNR and CDR2 FQNEAQ (reference sequence). CDR3 sequence: CASSQRQGASTEAFF. CDR3 in DNA: TGTGCCAGCAGCCAAAGACAGGGGGCGAGCACTGAAGCTTTCTTT. The whole variable domain, remainder taken from reference TRBV7-9 and TRBJ1-1, is DTGVSQNPRHKITKRGQNVTFRCDPISEHNRLYWYRQTLGQGPEFLTYFQNEAQLEKSRLLSDRFSAERPKGSFSTLEIQRTEQGDSAMYLCASSQRQGASTEAFFGQGTRLTVV.

The chain uses TRBV29-1 and TRBJ2-1; TRBD2 might be the D (5 bases). V lost 3 bases and J 2 bases, leaving 11 bases between the germline ends. Germline CDR1 is SQVTM and CDR2 is ANQGSEA. CDR3 length: 14 amino acids. The CDR3 sequence is CSVDNTGTYNEQFF. Here the CDR3 DNA reads TGCAGCGTTGATAATACCGGGACCTACAATGAGCAGTTCTTC.

The rearrangement uses TRBV27 and TRBJ2-2; D remains ambiguous. The CDR3 has 14 amino acids. Trimming stripped 6 bases from V and 7 bases from J, with 15 bases between. Germline V gives CDR1 MNHEY, CDR2 SMNVEV (reference sequence). The CDR3 DNA is TGTGCCAGCAGGAGCCGGATTCAGAGCGGGGAGCTGTTTTTT. Protein product: CASRSRIQSGELFF.

The chain recombines TRBV5-1 with TRBJ2-3; D may be TRBD2 (6 bases). V was pared by 5 bases and J by 7 bases, with 20 bases between. This CDR3 comprises 15 residues. The germline V gene has CDR1 SGHRS and CDR2 YFSETQ. The CDR3 is CASRLEGRGWNTQYF. In DNA, the CDR3 is TGCGCCAGCAGGCTTGAGGGGCGGGGCTGGAATACGCAGTATTTT.

The chain is built from TRBV4-2 and TRBJ2-4, with D unresolved. Per germline, CDR1 LGHNA and CDR2 YNFKEQ. The V and J ends lost 4 bases and 0 bases respectively, with 13 bases between them. The CDR3 runs 16 residues. In nucleotides, the CDR3 is TGTGCCAGCAGCCCGTCGGCTAGGCAAGCCAAAAACATTCAGTACTTC. It translates to CASSPSARQAKNIQYF.

This CDR3 is CASSLRIGAGGPGEQFF. In DNA form, the CDR3 reads TGTGCCAGCAGCTTAAGAATAGGGGCGGGAGGGCCAGGAGAGCAGTTCTTC. V and J are TRBV7-2 and TRBJ2-1; 9 bases map to TRBD2. Germline assignment: CDR1 SGHTA and CDR2 FQGNSA. The CDR3 is 17 amino acids. After removal of 2 bases from V and 10 bases from J, the junction contained 15 bases not matched to a gene.

This clone was detected a few times. The chain combines TRBV6-1 with TRBJ1-2; possibly TRBD1 for D (6 bases). The V gene's germline CDR1 is MNHNS and CDR2 SASEGT. Deletions cut 5 bases from V and 2 bases from J, with 9 bases between. The CDR3 has 13 amino acids. This CDR3 reads CASSSGTNYGYTF. CDR3 in DNA: TGTGCCAGCAGTTCCGGGACAAACTATGGCTACACCTTC.

This clone was recorded once. CDR3 sequence: CASSYFRGNEAFF. CDR3 nucleotide sequence: TGTGCCAGCAGTTACTTCCGGGGGAATGAAGCTTTCTTT. The V gene is TRBV6-5, the J gene TRBJ1-1; D possibly corresponds to TRBD1 (5 bases). Germline loops: CDR1 MNHEY, CDR2 SVGAGI. The CDR3 extends over 13 amino acids. Trimming took 1 base from V and 7 from J, leaving 10 bases between them.

This chain connects TRBV10-3 to TRBJ2-3; possible D gene TRBD2, 5 bases. Germline V gene lookup returns CDR1 ENHRY and CDR2 SYGVKD. V shed 3 bases and J shed 6 bases, with 16 bases lying between them. This CDR3 comprises 15 residues. CDR3 protein: CAISEGSGLGDTQYF. The CDR3 DNA follows: TGTGCCATCAGTGAAGGTTCTGGACTGGGGGATACGCAGTATTTT.

CDR3: CASRSTDTQYF. The CDR3 region has the DNA TGCGCCAGCCGGAGCACAGATACGCAGTATTTT. The chain is built from TRBV5-1 and TRBJ2-3; no clear D gene. There are 11 residues in the CDR3. Germline V lookup: CDR1 SGHRS, CDR2 YFSETQ. Trimming cost V 7 bases and J 0 bases, with 3 bases left between them.